One and the same sample provided the 11 T cell receptor beta chains below, sequenced in a study of Graves' ophthalmopathy and Graves' hyperthyroidism. Amplification targeted the TCR beta CDR3 regions, with RNA transcripts as the source material. RT-PCR with HTBI primers came first, then second-round multiplex PCR. TCRdb reanalysed the multiplex PCR reads using MiXCR and keeps one entry per CDR3 protein. The repertoire consists of over 40,000 distinct CDR3 sequences, with 50% occurring once and the leading ten covering 23%. Sequencing was carried out using peripheral blood. These receptors all come from an adult man with Graves' ophthalmopathy.

Ten or more counts support this clonotype. CDR3 residues: CASSGAGPEETQYF. The CDR3, as DNA: TGTGCCAGCAGTGGGGCAGGACCGGAGGAGACCCAGTACTTC. The chain has TRBV25-1 and TRBJ2-5; D is unresolved. The V and J ends lost 4 bases and 5 bases respectively, with 14 bases between them. Germline loops: CDR1 MGHDK, CDR2 SYGVNS. CDR3 size: 14 residues.

This chain links TRBV15 with TRBJ2-3; 8 bases align to TRBD2. The germline CDR1 and CDR2 sequences are LNHNV and YYDKDF (reference sequence). V was pared by 2 bases and J by 6 bases, with 4 bases of the junction left unmatched. The CDR3 has 14 amino acids. This CDR3 is CATSRPSGSDTQYF. Here the CDR3 DNA reads TGTGCCACCAGCAGACCGAGCGGGAGTGATACGCAGTATTTT.

This rearrangement joins TRBV20-1 to TRBJ2-7; TRBD2 aligns across 8 bases. This CDR3 spans 14 amino acids. V was pared by 6 bases and J by 5 bases, with 12 bases of the junction left unmatched. Germline-derived CDR1 and CDR2 are DFQATT and SNEGSKA (reference sequence). CDR3 nucleotides: TGCAGTGCCAATAACGGGAGGGCCCTCCACGAGCAGTACTTC. Protein: CSANNGRALHEQYF.

The V gene is TRBV20-1, the J gene TRBJ1-2; D gene uncertain. The CDR3 runs 9 residues. Trimming took off 3 bases at V and 4 bases at J, with 0 bases between the two ends. The germline V gene has CDR1 DFQATT and CDR2 SNEGSKA (reference sequence). The CDR3 DNA follows: TGCAGTGCTAGCTATGGCTACACCTTC. Amino acid sequence: CSASYGYTF.

There are many counts of this clonotype. CDR3 sequence (DNA): TGTGCCAGCACCATTAGCGGGGGGACCGAGACCCAGTACTTC. Protein product: CASTISGGTETQYF. The V gene is TRBV12-3 or TRBV12-4, the J gene TRBJ2-5; TRBD2 aligns across 10 bases. The CDR3 is made up of 14 amino acids. V lost 7 bases and J lost 5; bases outside the gene matches: 7.

With regard to this clonotype: The limits of the CDR3 on the DNA are not certain, so only TCRdb's listed CDR3 is given. This chain joins TRBV5-1 and TRBJ1-5. Germline lookup yields CDR1 SGHRS and CDR2 YFSETQ. The CDR3 length equals 14 residues, ends included. CDR3 in amino acids: CASSFGLGSTGELF.

This sequence joins TRBV10-1 and TRBJ1-3, with D perhaps TRBD1 (6 bases). The V end was cut by 9 bases, the J end by 0 bases, with 18 bases between. Germline assignment: CDR1 WNHNN and CDR2 SYGVQD (reference sequence). The CDR3 is made up of 16 amino acids. CDR3 DNA: TGCGCCAGGATTCGGGACAAAGGGTTCTCTGGAAACACCATATATTTT. It translates to CARIRDKGFSGNTIYF.

The chain employs TRBV11-3 and TRBJ2-5; a possible D gene is TRBD1 (6 bases). This CDR3 contains 19 residues. Trimming shortened V by 7 bases and J by 5 bases, and 32 bases separated the two germline ends. CDR1 and CDR2 (germline): SGHNT, YENEEA. The CDR3 DNA is TGTGCCAGCAACCCATTGAGGGCCCAATCCGGGACAAGAGGGGAGACCCAGTACTTC. This gives the protein CASNPLRAQSGTRGETQYF. Full variable domain (missing parts from reference TRBV11-3 and TRBJ2-5): EAGVVQSPRYKIIEKKQPVAFWCNPISGHNTLYWYLQNLGQGPELLIRYENEEAVDDSQLPKDRFSAERLKGVDSTLKIQPAELGDSAVYLCASNPLRAQSGTRGETQYFGPGTRLLVL.

Comment on this clonotype: A junction boundary mismatches the germline segment, possibly from a read error. The CDR3 here is CASRSQGSTGTQNF. The CDR3 bases are TGCGCCAGCAGGAGCCAAGGGAGCACAGGTACGCAGAATTTT. The chain joins TRBV5-1 to TRBJ2-3; tentatively, D is TRBD1 or TRBD2 (5 bases each). Germline CDR1 and CDR2: SGHRS and YFSETQ. The CDR3 runs 14 residues.

This clonotype has more than one count but fewer than ten. Since a much larger clone is just one base distant, this may be a read error. The V call is TRBV12-3 or TRBV12-4, the J call TRBJ2-7; D uncertain. CDR3 length equals 18 residues. V was cut by 2 bases and J by 2 bases, with 22 bases left in between. The CDR3 reads CASSLLGRGRTSAYEQYF. CDR3 DNA sequence: TGTGCCAGCAGTTTATTGGGCCGCGGCAGGACGAGCGCCTACGAGCAGTACTTC.

This clonotype was seen many times. The chain joins TRBV5-1 to TRBJ2-7, with a weak D call TRBD1 (6 bases). The germline V and J ends were trimmed by 7 bases and 1 base, with 9 bases remaining between them. The CDR3 length is 12 residues. Germline V gene data show CDR1 as SGHRS and CDR2 as YFSETQ. In DNA, the CDR3 is TGCGCCAGCTCTGGACAGTCCTACGAGCAGTACTTC. Its protein product is CASSGQSYEQYF.